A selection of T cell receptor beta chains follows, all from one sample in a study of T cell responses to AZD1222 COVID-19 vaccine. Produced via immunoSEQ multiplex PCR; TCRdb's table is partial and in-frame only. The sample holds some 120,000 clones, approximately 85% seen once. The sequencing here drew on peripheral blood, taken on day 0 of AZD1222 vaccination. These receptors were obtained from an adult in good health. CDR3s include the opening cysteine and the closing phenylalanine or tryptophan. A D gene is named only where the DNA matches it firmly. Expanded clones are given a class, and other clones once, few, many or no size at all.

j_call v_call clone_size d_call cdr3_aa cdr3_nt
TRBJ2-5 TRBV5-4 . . CASSLRGGAVRTQYF TGTGCCAGCAGCCTCCGAGGGGGGGCCGTTCGGACCCAGTACTTC
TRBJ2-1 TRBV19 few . CASSIDGVYNEQFF TGTGCCAGTAGTATAGATGGGGTATACAATGAGCAGTTCTTC
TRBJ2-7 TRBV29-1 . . CSVEAFGKGRYF TGCAGCGTTGAAGCTTTTGGGAAAGGGAGGTACTTC
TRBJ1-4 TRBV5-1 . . CASNVAGWWANEKLFF TGCGCCAGCAACGTGGCAGGGTGGTGGGCAAATGAAAAACTGTTTTTT
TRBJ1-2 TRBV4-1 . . CASSPFVRGGYTF TGCGCCAGCAGCCCTTTCGTTCGGGGTGGCTACACCTTC
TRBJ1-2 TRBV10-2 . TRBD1 CASSGTGDYGYTF TGCGCCAGCAGTGGGACAGGGGACTATGGCTACACCTTC
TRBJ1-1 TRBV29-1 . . CSVGGGDLNTEAFF TGCAGCGTTGGGGGCGGGGACTTGAACACTGAAGCTTTCTTT
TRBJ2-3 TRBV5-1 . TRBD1 CASRRTGAGTDTQYF TGCGCCAGCAGGAGAACAGGGGCTGGCACAGATACGCAGTATTTT
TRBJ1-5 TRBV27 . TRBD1 CASSPTKTTGAREPQHF TGTGCCAGCAGTCCAACAAAAACCACAGGGGCGAGGGAGCCCCAGCATTTT
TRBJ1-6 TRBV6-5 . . CASSLRLVGSNSPLHF TGTGCCAGCAGTTTACGCCTGGTAGGAAGTAATTCACCCCTCCACTTT
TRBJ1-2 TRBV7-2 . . CASSEAGRTLYGYTF TGTGCCAGCAGCGAAGCAGGCAGAACTTTATATGGCTACACCTTC
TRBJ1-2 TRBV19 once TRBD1 CASSKNRGSNYGYTF TGTGCCAGTAGTAAGAACAGGGGTTCCAACTATGGCTACACCTTC
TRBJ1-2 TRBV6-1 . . CASSESRGYGYTF TGTGCCAGCAGTGAATCTCGGGGTTATGGCTACACCTTC
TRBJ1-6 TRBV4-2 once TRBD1 CASSRETGGNSPLHF TGTGCCAGCAGCCGAGAGACAGGGGGTAATTCACCCCTCCACTTT
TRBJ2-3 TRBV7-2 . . CASVLVADTQYF TGTGCCAGCGTACTAGTGGCGGATACGCAGTATTTT
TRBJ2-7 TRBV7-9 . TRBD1 CASSPWTGDGEQYF TGTGCCAGCAGCCCGTGGACAGGGGACGGCGAGCAGTACTTC
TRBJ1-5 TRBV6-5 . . CASTGYNQPQHF TGTGCCAGCACAGGCTATAATCAGCCCCAGCATTTT
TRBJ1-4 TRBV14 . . CASSQEDPGWAQGINEKLFF TGTGCCAGCAGCCAAGAAGACCCCGGGTGGGCCCAGGGTATAAATGAAAAACTGTTTTTT
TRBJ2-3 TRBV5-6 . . CASAGGTDTQYF TGTGCCAGCGCCGGGGGCACAGATACGCAGTATTTT
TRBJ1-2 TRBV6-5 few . CASYPSVERLQGYTF TGTGCCAGCTATCCTTCGGTGGAGAGGTTGCAGGGCTACACCTTC
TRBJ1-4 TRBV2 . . CASLGVDSRIATNEKLFF TGTGCCAGCCTTGGAGTGGACAGTCGGATCGCAACTAATGAAAAACTGTTTTTT
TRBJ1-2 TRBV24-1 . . CATSAAVQGGDYGYTF TGTGCCACCAGTGCCGCGGTGCAGGGTGGTGACTATGGCTACACCTTC
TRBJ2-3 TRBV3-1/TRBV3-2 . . CACSQSTDTQYF TGTGCCTGCAGCCAATCCACAGATACGCAGTATTTT
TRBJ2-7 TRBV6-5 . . CASSPQGSTYEQYF TGTGCCAGCAGTCCTCAGGGAAGCACCTACGAGCAGTACTTC
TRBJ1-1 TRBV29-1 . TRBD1 CSVQPRQGFFTEAFF TGCAGCGTTCAACCAAGACAGGGTTTTTTTACTGAAGCTTTCTTT
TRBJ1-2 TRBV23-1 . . CASSQFRYGYTF TGCGCCAGCAGCCAGTTCCGCTATGGCTACACCTTC
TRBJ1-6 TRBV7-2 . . CASSLVGWTYNSPLHF TGTGCCAGCAGCTTAGTAGGGTGGACGTATAATTCACCCCTCCACTTT
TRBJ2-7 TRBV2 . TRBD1 CASSTWTGGRNEQYF TGTGCCAGCAGCACCTGGACAGGGGGGAGGAACGAGCAGTACTTC